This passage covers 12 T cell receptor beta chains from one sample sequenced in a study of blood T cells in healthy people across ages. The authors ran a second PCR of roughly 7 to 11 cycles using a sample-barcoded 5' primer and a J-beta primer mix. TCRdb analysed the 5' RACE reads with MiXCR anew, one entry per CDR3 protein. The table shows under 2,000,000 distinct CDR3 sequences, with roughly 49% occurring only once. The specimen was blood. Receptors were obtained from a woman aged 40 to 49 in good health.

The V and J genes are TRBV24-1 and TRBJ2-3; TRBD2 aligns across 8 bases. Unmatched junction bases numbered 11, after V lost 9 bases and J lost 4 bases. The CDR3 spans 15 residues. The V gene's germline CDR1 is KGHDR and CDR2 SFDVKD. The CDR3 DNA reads TGTGCCACCGAGCCGGGCCAGCGGGGGCCAGATACGCAGTATTTT. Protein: CATEPGQRGPDTQYF.

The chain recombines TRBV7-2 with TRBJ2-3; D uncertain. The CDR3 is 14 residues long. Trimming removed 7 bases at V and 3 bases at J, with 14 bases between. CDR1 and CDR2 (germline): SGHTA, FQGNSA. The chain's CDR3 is CASTENLGTDTQYF. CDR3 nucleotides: TGTGCCAGCACCGAAAACCTTGGTACAGATACGCAGTATTTT. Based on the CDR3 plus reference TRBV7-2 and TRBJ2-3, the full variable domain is GAGVSQSPSNKVTEKGKDVELRCDPISGHTALYWYRQSLGQGLEFLIYFQGNSAPDKSGLPSDRFSAERTGGSVSTLTIQRTQQEDSAVYLCASTENLGTDTQYFGPGTRLTVL.

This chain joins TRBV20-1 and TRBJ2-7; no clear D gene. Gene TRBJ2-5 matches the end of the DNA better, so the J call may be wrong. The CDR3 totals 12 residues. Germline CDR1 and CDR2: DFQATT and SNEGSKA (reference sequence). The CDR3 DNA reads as TGCAGTGCTAGAAGGGCGGAAGAGACCCAGTACTTC. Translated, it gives CSARRAEETQYF.

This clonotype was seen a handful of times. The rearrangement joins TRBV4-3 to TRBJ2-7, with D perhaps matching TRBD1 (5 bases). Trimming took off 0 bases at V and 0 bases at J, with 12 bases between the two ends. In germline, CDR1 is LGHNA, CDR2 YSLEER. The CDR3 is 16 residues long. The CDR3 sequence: CASSQDRTPVSYEQYF. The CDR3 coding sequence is TGCGCCAGCAGCCAAGATCGGACACCTGTCTCCTACGAGCAGTACTTC.

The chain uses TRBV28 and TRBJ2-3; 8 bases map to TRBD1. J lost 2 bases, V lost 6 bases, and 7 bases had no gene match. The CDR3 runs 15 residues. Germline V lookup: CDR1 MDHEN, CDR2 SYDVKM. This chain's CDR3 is CASRKDRGPTDTQYF. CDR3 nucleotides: TGTGCCAGCAGAAAAGACAGGGGCCCCACAGATACGCAGTATTTT.

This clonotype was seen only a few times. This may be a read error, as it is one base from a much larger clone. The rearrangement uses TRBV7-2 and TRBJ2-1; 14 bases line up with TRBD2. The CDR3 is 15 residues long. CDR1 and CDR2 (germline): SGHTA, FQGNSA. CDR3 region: CAGSRGLAGGDEQFF. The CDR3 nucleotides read TGTGCCGGCAGCCGCGGACTAGCGGGGGGCGATGAGCAGTTCTTC.

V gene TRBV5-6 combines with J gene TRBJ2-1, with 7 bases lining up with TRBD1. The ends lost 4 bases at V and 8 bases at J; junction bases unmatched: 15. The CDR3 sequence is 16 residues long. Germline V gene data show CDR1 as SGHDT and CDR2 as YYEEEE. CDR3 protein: CASSAMGQPQGDEQFF. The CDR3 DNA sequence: TGTGCCAGCAGCGCCATGGGACAGCCACAAGGGGATGAGCAGTTCTTC. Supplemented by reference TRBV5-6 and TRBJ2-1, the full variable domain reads DAGVTQSPTHLIKTRGQQVTLRCSPKSGHDTVSWYQQALGQGPQFIFQYYEEEERQRGNFPDRFSGHQFPNYSSELNVNALLLGDSALYLCASSAMGQPQGDEQFFGPGTRLTVL.

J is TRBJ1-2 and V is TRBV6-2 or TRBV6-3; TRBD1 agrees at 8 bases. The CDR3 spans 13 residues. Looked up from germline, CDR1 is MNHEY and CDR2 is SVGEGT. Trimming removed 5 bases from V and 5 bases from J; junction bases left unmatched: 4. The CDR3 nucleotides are TGTGCCAGCAGTAAGGACAGGGTGTATGGCTACACCTTC. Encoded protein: CASSKDRVYGYTF.

CDR3 sequence reads: CASSQDFPGQGVSTDTQYF. The CDR3 bases are TGTGCCAGCAGCCAAGATTTCCCCGGACAGGGAGTCAGCACAGATACGCAGTATTTT. This rearrangement joins TRBV4-2 to TRBJ2-3; TRBD1 matches 8 bases. Per the germline V gene, CDR1 is LGHNA and CDR2 is YNFKEQ. The CDR3 sequence is 19 residues long. V lost 0 bases to trimming and J lost 0 bases; unmatched junction nucleotides: 11.

CDR3: CASSSPGGAWNEQFF. CDR3 nucleotide sequence: TGTGCCAGCAGCTCCCCCGGGGGGGCCTGGAATGAGCAGTTCTTC. The chain uses TRBV6-2 or TRBV6-3 and TRBJ2-1; TRBD2 matches 8 bases. J gave up 7 bases and V 6 bases, and 11 bases lay outside the gene matches. The V gene's germline CDR1 is MNHEY and CDR2 SVGEGT. CDR3 length equals 15 residues.

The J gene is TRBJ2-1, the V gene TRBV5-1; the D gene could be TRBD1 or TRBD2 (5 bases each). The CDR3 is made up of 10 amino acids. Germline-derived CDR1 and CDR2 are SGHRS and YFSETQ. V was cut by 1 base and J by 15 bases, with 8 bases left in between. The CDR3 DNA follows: TGCGCCAGCAGCTTGCGAGGGGCGTTCTTC. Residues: CASSLRGAFF.

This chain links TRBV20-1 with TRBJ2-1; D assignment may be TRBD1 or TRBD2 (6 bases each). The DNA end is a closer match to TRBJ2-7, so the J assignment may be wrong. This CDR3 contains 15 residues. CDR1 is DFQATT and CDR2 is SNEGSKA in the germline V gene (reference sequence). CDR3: CSAENRGEAYNEQYF. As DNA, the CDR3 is TGCAGTGCCGAGAATAGGGGGGAGGCCTACAATGAGCAGTACTTC.